This TCR beta chain was sequenced in a study of graft-versus-host responses after intestinal transplantation. For the study at large: All recipients got anti-thymocyte globulin induction, then tacrolimus and steroids for about 3 years. Findings and limits, study-wide: Early post-transplant HvG declines tracked with peak circulating GvH clone levels. GvH clones occurred in recipient marrow; some first appeared in ileum or blood.

Notes on this clone: Its specificity is unknown.

CDR1 and CDR2 from the germline V gene are MGHRA and YSYEKL. The germline V and J ends were trimmed by 5 bases and 0 bases, with 12 bases remaining between them. The length of the CDR3 is 15 residues. The method was immunoSEQ multiplex PCR; TCRdb's version includes in-frame clones alone and lacks a portion of them. The repertoire holds 15,000 to 20,000 clones, with approximately 80% as singletons. The clonotype was recovered from a human patient who received an intestinal transplant, so some T cells may come from the graft donor. The V gene is TRBV4-1, the J gene TRBJ2-3; weak D call: TRBD2 (5 bases). The source material was PBMCs, sampled 14 days after transplant. The DNA of the CDR3 is TGCGCCAGCAGCTCTCGGACTTTCAGCACAGATACGCAGTATTTT. Its translation is CASSSRTFSTDTQYF.